The 10 T cell receptor beta chains below were found in one sample sequenced in a study of shared clonotypes between healthy human individuals. The table came from immunoSEQ multiplex PCR; TCRdb's copy has only in-frame clones and leaves some out. Among over 400,000 clones listed, around 73% were seen once. The sequencing sample was made of PBMCs. The origin of the receptors is a middle-aged woman in good health. Some clones in this sample may be carry-over from other donors' samples.

This chain links TRBV7-2 with TRBJ1-3; no definite D call. This CDR3 is 16 amino acids long. The V gene's germline CDR1 is SGHTA and CDR2 FQGNSA. Trimming removed 5 bases at V and 1 base at J, with 15 bases between. The CDR3 protein is CASSPTVTTSGNTIYF. CDR3 coding DNA: TGTGCCAGCAGCCCAACCGTGACCACATCTGGAAACACCATATATTTT.

The V gene is TRBV28, the J gene TRBJ2-5, with 7 nucleotides matching TRBD1. V shed 6 bases and J 5 bases; nucleotides not matched to a gene: 12. The germline CDR1 and CDR2 sequences are MDHEN and SYDVKM. The CDR3 consists of 15 residues. CDR3 sequence (DNA): TGTGCCAGCAGCCCGGGTAGGGGGCAACGGGAGACCCAGTACTTC. Translated: CASSPGRGQRETQYF.

This chain links TRBV28 with TRBJ2-7; 9 bases map to TRBD1. Germline V gene data show CDR1 as MDHEN and CDR2 as SYDVKM. CDR3 length: 15 residues. Trimming at V came to 3 bases and at J to 4 bases, leaving 7 bases not matched to a gene. CDR3 region: CASSFGDRVAYEQYF. The DNA for the CDR3 is TGTGCCAGCAGTTTTGGGGACAGGGTCGCGTACGAGCAGTACTTC.

The chain couples TRBV19 to TRBJ1-4, with D unresolved. V lost 8 bases to trimming and J lost 5 bases, with 12 bases between them. The CDR3 has 13 residues. In germline, CDR1 is LNHDA, CDR2 SQIVND (reference sequence). The CDR3 DNA reads TGTGCCAGTGCCCGAGATTCAAATGAAAAACTGTTTTTT. Its protein product is CASARDSNEKLFF.

This clone was counted at least ten times. This chain links TRBV27 with TRBJ1-4; D is perhaps TRBD1 (6 bases). Deletions cut 2 bases from V and 4 bases from J, with 8 bases between. Germline V gene sequence: CDR1 MNHEY, CDR2 SMNVEV (reference sequence). The CDR3 runs to 14 residues. The CDR3 loop reads CASSLADSNEKLFF. Here the CDR3 DNA reads TGTGCCAGCAGTTTAGCGGACAGTAATGAAAAACTGTTTTTT.

The rearrangement links TRBV27 to TRBJ2-3; the D is unclear. The ends were cut back, 7 bases at V and 1 base at J, with 9 bases in the middle. The CDR3 is 13 amino acids. Per germline, CDR1 MNHEY and CDR2 SMNVEV (reference sequence). Here the CDR3 DNA reads TGTGCCAGCAAGAGAGTGGGCACAGATACGCAGTATTTT. Its translation is CASKRVGTDTQYF.

To note about this clone: At one end, the junction sequence differs from germline, possibly due to a read error. V gene TRBV29-1 combines with J gene TRBJ2-1; 10 bases are a match to TRBD1. The CDR3 sequence is 15 residues long. The germline CDR1 and CDR2 sequences are SQVTM and ANQGSEA. CDR3 residues: CSASGTGAVGDEQLF. CDR3 DNA sequence: TGCAGCGCTTCCGGGACAGGGGCTGTTGGCGATGAGCAGCTCTTC.

This clone appeared once. One end of the junction does not line up with germline, which may come from a read error. This sample also contains other DNA sequences that code for the same CDR3. The gene calls are TRBV27 and TRBJ1-5; possibly TRBD1 for D (6 bases). The CDR3 spans 17 residues. CDR1 and CDR2 (germline): MNHEY, SMNVEV (reference sequence). The CDR3: CASSFMPDGQFNQPQHF. The DNA of the CDR3 is TGTGCCAGCAGTTTTATGCCCGATGGACAGTTCAATCAGCCCCAGCACTTT.

The genes are TRBV19 and TRBJ2-7; the D gene is possibly TRBD2 (6 bases). Trimming stripped 9 bases from V and 13 bases from J, with 13 bases between. This CDR3 is 9 amino acids long. Germline CDR1 and CDR2: LNHDA and SQIVND (reference sequence). The CDR3, as DNA: TGTGCCAGCGGGACTCCCGAATACTTC. It codes for CASGTPEYF.

This clone occurred a few times. V and J are TRBV5-4 and TRBJ2-1; TRBD2 aligns across 7 bases. In germline, CDR1 is SGHNT, CDR2 YYREEE (reference sequence). Trimming took 6 bases from V and 1 from J; bases not matched to a gene: 10. The CDR3 runs to 16 residues. CDR3 amino acids: CASTLEPGGSYNEQFF. In DNA, the CDR3 is TGTGCCAGCACCCTAGAGCCGGGAGGTTCCTACAATGAGCAGTTCTTC.